This T cell receptor (beta chain) was documented in a study of blood T cells in healthy people across ages. The germline V and J ends were trimmed by 3 bases and 3 bases, with 14 bases remaining between them. CDR3 length: 15 residues. Germline CDR1 is ENHRY and CDR2 is SYGVKD. It was with a sample-barcoded 5' primer and a J-beta primer mix that a second PCR of about 7 to 12 cycles was run. A single record per CDR3 protein comes from TCRdb applying MiXCR to the 5' RACE reads. The sample lists about 1.4 million distinct CDR3 sequences; approximately 59% were seen once. The donors, aged roughly 6 to 95, were healthy Caucasians from Russia. Donors gave roughly 9.1 milliliters of peripheral blood apiece.

This TCR was recovered from a man between 18 and 35 years old in good health. The rearrangement joins TRBV10-3 to TRBJ1-2; D call uncertain. Source material: blood. This CDR3 reads CAISDRLVQDYGYTF. As DNA, the CDR3 is TGTGCCATCAGTGACCGCCTCGTCCAGGACTATGGCTACACCTTC.